Given below is one T cell receptor beta chain in context. The trim removed 3 bases at V and 1 base at J, leaving 6 bases unmatched. Germline values: CDR1 SGDLS, CDR2 YYNGEE. CDR3 size: 16 residues. The sample belongs to a study of hypomethylating agent response in myelodysplastic syndrome. Study-wide background: With a mean age of around 75 +/- 6.5 years, patients were most commonly cytogenetically diploid. Of about a dozen patients, a few carried TET2, the most frequent mutation.

Under the authors' procedure: VDJdb flagged more than 1.5% of over 150,000 unique clonotypes as previously reported viral-epitope-specific. Assay: immunoSEQ multiplex PCR; the TCRdb copy retains only in-frame clones and omits some. V, J and clone size reflect that table, while D and trimming were determined from the DNA. The table records thousands of clones, roughly 79% of them present only once. Sample: bone marrow, taken before or after starting hypomethylating agent treatment for myelodysplastic syndrome (not recorded which). The chain joins TRBV9 to TRBJ2-2, with 7 bases that match TRBD1. This receptor was identified in a human donor with myelodysplastic syndrome. The CDR3 bases are TGTGCCAGCAGCGGCCATCGACAGGGGAACACCGGGGAGCTGTTTTTT. Protein sequence: CASSGHRQGNTGELFF.